This T cell receptor beta chain came from a study of Graves' ophthalmopathy and Graves' hyperthyroidism. The CDR3 sequence is 13 residues long. V lost 0 bases and J 3 bases, leaving 9 bases between the germline ends. Germline-derived CDR1 and CDR2 are GTSNPN and SVGIG (reference sequence). Amplification of TCR beta CDR3 regions used RNA transcripts. RT-PCR was first run with HTBI primers, then multiplex PCR in a second round. A single record per CDR3 protein comes from TCRdb applying MiXCR to the multiplex PCR reads. The table includes around 400,000 distinct CDR3 sequences, around 19% detected once. This clonotype has at least ten counts.

The sequenced material came from peripheral blood. This chain links TRBV30 with TRBJ2-7, with D perhaps TRBD2 (6 bases). This TCR was sampled from a woman aged 18-29 years with Graves' ophthalmopathy. The CDR3 protein is CAWSVQEGYEQYF. As DNA, the CDR3 is TGTGCCTGGAGTGTACAGGAGGGCTACGAGCAGTACTTC.